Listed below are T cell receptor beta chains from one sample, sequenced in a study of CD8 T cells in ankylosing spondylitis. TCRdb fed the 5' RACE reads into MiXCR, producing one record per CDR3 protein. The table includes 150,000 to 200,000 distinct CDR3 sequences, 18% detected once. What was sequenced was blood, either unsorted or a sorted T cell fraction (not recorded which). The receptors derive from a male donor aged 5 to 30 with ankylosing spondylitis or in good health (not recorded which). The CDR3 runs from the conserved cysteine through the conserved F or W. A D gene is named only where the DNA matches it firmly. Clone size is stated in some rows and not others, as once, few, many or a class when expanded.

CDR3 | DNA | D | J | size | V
CATSARPSSYNEQFF | TGTGCCACCAGTGCCCGGCCATCCTCCTACAATGAGCAGTTCTTC | . | TRBJ2-1 | many | TRBV15
CASSPTYTGELFF | TGTGCCAGCAGCCCCACTTACACCGGGGAGCTGTTTTTT | . | TRBJ2-2 | . | TRBV7-7
CASSLAMRGQETQYF | TGTGCCAGCAGCTTGGCCATGAGGGGCCAAGAGACCCAGTACTTC | . | TRBJ2-5 | . | TRBV5-4
CASSLGLRTDTQYF | TGTGCCAGCAGCCTGGGACTTCGCACAGATACGCAGTATTTT | . | TRBJ2-3 | many | TRBV7-8
CSVGRLDLGGYTF | TGCAGCGTTGGGCGGCTCGATTTGGGTGGCTACACCTTC | . | TRBJ1-2 | once | TRBV29-1
CASSRQNTEAFF | TGTGCCAGCAGTAGACAGAACACTGAAGCTTTCTTT | . | TRBJ1-1 | many | TRBV27
CASSAPGYEQYF | TGTGCCAGCAGCGCCCCCGGATACGAGCAGTACTTC | . | TRBJ2-7 | many | TRBV7-2
CASSEGRVAETQYF | TGCGCCAGCAGCGAGGGACGAGTAGCAGAGACCCAGTACTTC | . | TRBJ2-5 | . | TRBV5-1
CASSPRDPYEQYF | TGTGCCAGCAGCCCCCGGGACCCCTACGAGCAGTACTTC | . | TRBJ2-7 | many | TRBV7-6
CASGWSQPQHF | TGTGCTAGTGGTTGGTCACAGCCCCAGCATTTT | . | TRBJ1-5 | many | TRBV12-5
CASSQDLGGSNEQFF | TGCGCCAGCAGCCAAGATTTGGGCGGGAGCAATGAGCAGTTCTTC | TRBD2 | TRBJ2-1 | . | TRBV4-3
CASSQGPSGTSYNEQFF | TGCGCCAGCAGCCAAGGCCCTAGCGGGACCTCCTACAATGAGCAGTTCTTC | TRBD2 | TRBJ2-1 | . | TRBV4-1
CASSRGTLNTGELFF | TGTGCCAGCAGTCGTGGGACTCTAAACACCGGGGAGCTGTTTTTT | . | TRBJ2-2 | few | TRBV11-2
CASSFLGAHEGQPQHF | TGTGCCAGCAGCTTCCTAGGGGCCCATGAAGGGCAGCCCCAGCATTTT | . | TRBJ1-5 | . | TRBV7-2
CASSPPGQPHEKLFF | TGTGCCAGCAGCCCTCCGGGGCAGCCGCATGAAAAACTGTTTTTT | . | TRBJ1-4 | many | TRBV9
CASSLAYEQFF | TGTGCCAGCAGCTTAGCTTATGAGCAGTTCTTC | . | TRBJ2-1 | many | TRBV7-2
CASSATERRDEQFF | TGTGCCAGCAGCGCAACAGAGCGGAGGGATGAGCAGTTCTTC | . | TRBJ2-1 | many | TRBV7-2
CASSDWDRGGFEQYF | TGTGCCAGCAGTGATTGGGACAGGGGCGGGTTCGAGCAGTACTTC | TRBD1 | TRBJ2-7 | many | TRBV2
CASSLRGGIGDEQFF | TGTGCCAGCAGCTTACGAGGCGGGATAGGGGATGAGCAGTTCTTC | . | TRBJ2-1 | many | TRBV11-3
CASSDWGRGSSAEAFF | TGTGCCAGCAGTGATTGGGGAAGGGGGAGTAGCGCTGAAGCTTTCTTT | . | TRBJ1-1 | many | TRBV2
CAWNPATGTQYF | TGTGCCTGGAATCCTGCCACCGGGACCCAGTACTTC | . | TRBJ2-5 | many | TRBV30
CASSPVVSDTQYF | TGTGCCAGCAGCCCAGTCGTGTCAGATACGCAGTATTTT | . | TRBJ2-3 | many | TRBV5-4
CASSGSGLYNEQFF | TGTGCCAGCAGCGGTAGCGGTCTTTACAATGAGCAGTTCTTC | . | TRBJ2-1 | few | TRBV11-3
CASSLSGVAETDTQYF | TGTGCCAGCAGCTTGTCGGGGGTCGCAGAAACAGATACGCAGTATTTT | . | TRBJ2-3 | many | TRBV5-5
CASLPTSGVTGELFF | TGTGCCAGTCTACCGACTAGCGGCGTCACCGGGGAGCTGTTTTTT | TRBD2 | TRBJ2-2 | many | TRBV19
CASSQGLAGVGQFF | TGCGCCAGCAGCCAGGGACTAGCGGGAGTGGGGCAGTTCTTC | TRBD2 | TRBJ2-1 | many | TRBV5-1